The rows below give T cell receptor beta chains drawn from one sample of a study of shared clonotypes between healthy human individuals. Clones were sequenced by immunoSEQ multiplex PCR, and TCRdb holds only the in-frame ones, with some missing. The data show some 2.1 million clones, with about 95% seen just once and roughly 1% held by the top ten. Sequenced sample: naive CD8+ T cells sorted from blood. Receptors were obtained from a man aged 18 to 30 in good health. Each CDR3 is given without its conserved first and last residue. The D gene is left open where the match is weak.

j_call: TRBJ2-7
d_call: NA
v_call: TRBV7-2
cdr3_aa: ASSLSRDATYEQY

j_call: TRBJ2-7
d_call: NA
v_call: TRBV2
cdr3_aa: ASSEWEDSSYEQY

j_call: TRBJ2-7
d_call: NA
v_call: TRBV7-9
cdr3_aa: ASSLVGQGGYEQY

j_call: TRBJ2-7
d_call: NA
v_call: TRBV5-1
cdr3_aa: ASSLDGRSYEQY

j_call: TRBJ2-7
d_call: NA
v_call: TRBV7-8
cdr3_aa: ASSLAEHPGSYEQY

j_call: TRBJ2-5
d_call: TRBD2
v_call: TRBV4-2
cdr3_aa: ASSQAGLAGGQQETQY

j_call: TRBJ2-6
d_call: NA
v_call: TRBV7-9
cdr3_aa: ASSLGLTGANVLT

j_call: TRBJ2-5
d_call: NA
v_call: TRBV7-9
cdr3_aa: ASSQGMGETETQY

j_call: TRBJ2-2
d_call: NA
v_call: TRBV27
cdr3_aa: ASSLSGPGELF

j_call: TRBJ2-1
d_call: NA
v_call: TRBV4-1
cdr3_aa: ASSQELDPVSSYNEQF

j_call: TRBJ1-5
d_call: NA
v_call: TRBV10-2
cdr3_aa: ASMSYEDRGGPQH

j_call: TRBJ2-3
d_call: NA
v_call: TRBV27
cdr3_aa: ASSLLTPVPDTQY

j_call: TRBJ1-5
d_call: NA
v_call: TRBV7-9
cdr3_aa: ASSSDSEPQH

j_call: TRBJ2-7
d_call: NA
v_call: TRBV18
cdr3_aa: ASSPRLTELTYEQY

j_call: TRBJ2-7
d_call: NA
v_call: TRBV7-6
cdr3_aa: ASSLRDSYEQY

j_call: TRBJ2-7
d_call: NA
v_call: TRBV18
cdr3_aa: ASSPDAGYEQY

j_call: TRBJ2-5
d_call: TRBD1
v_call: TRBV10-1
cdr3_aa: ASSQTGEETQY